This T cell receptor (beta chain) stems from a study of blood T cell repertoires in COVID-19. At the level of the study: Samples taken during acute and convalescent COVID-19 were collected in the United States, Italy and Spain.

The V gene's germline CDR1 is SGHVS and CDR2 FQNEAQ. The trim removed 5 bases at V and 9 bases at J, leaving 12 bases unmatched. This CDR3 comprises 15 residues. Authors' methods: Amplification with reference gene primers provided the estimates of nucleated cell counts. Here immunoSEQ multiplex PCR was the method, and the copy in TCRdb shows in-frame clones only, minus some. The V and J calls and clone size are taken from that table; D and trimming were inferred from the DNA. The table has a few hundred thousand clones, around 90% seen once. Participants were placed into cohorts based on the clinical history they reported.

The rearrangement joins TRBV7-8 to TRBJ2-1; 8 bases line up with TRBD2. Sequenced: PBMCs or T cells enriched from blood (not recorded which). This TCR was recovered from a woman aged 30 to 39 who had recovered from COVID-19. CDR3 nucleotides: TGTGCCAGCAGCGTACCATTACCGGGAGGGCGTGAGCAGTTCTTC. It is translated as CASSVPLPGGREQFF.